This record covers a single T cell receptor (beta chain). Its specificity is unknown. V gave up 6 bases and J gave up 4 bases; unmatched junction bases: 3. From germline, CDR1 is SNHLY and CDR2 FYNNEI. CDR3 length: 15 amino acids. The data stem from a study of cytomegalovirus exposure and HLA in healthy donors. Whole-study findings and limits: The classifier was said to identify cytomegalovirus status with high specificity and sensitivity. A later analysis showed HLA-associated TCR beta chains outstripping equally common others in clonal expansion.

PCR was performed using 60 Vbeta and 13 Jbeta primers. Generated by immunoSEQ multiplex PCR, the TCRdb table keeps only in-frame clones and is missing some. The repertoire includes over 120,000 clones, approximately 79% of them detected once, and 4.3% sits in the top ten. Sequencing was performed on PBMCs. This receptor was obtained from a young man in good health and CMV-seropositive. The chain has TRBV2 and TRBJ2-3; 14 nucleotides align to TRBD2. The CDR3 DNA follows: TGTGCCAGCAGAAGACTAGCGGGAGGGGCAGATACGCAGTATTTT. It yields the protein CASRRLAGGADTQYF.